This T cell receptor (beta chain) was sequenced for a study of OX40 agonist ivuxolimab in advanced cancers. The wider study: Intravenous ivuxolimab was administered to patients every 2 weeks at 0.01 to 10 mg/kg. The diagnoses of dose-escalation patients were hepatocellular carcinoma, melanoma, renal cell or head and neck cancer. Treatment received earlier with anti-PD-1, anti-PD-L1 or anti-CTLA-4 agents was allowed, and under 50% had some.

In germline, CDR1 is SGHRS, CDR2 YFSETQ. The CDR3 runs to 16 residues. V lost 0 bases and J lost 6; bases outside the gene matches: 8. Blood specimens came from baseline, cycle 4 day 1, and cycle 7 day 1. TCRdb's copy holds only in-frame clones and misses some; the assay was immunoSEQ multiplex PCR. The table lists roughly 80,000 clones, roughly 80% of them singletons. The material was CD4+ or CD8+ T cells sorted from blood, obtained in a trial of the OX40 agonist ivuxolimab. The origin of this receptor is an adult with an advanced solid tumor such as melanoma, head and neck, liver or kidney cancer. The V gene is TRBV5-1, the J gene TRBJ2-3; TRBD2 aligns across 9 bases. CDR3 in DNA: TGCGCCAGCAGCTTGGATGGCGGGGGGGGAGTGGATACGCAGTATTTT. Translation gives CASSLDGGGGVDTQYF.